The 32 T cell receptor beta chains given below trace back to one sample, sequenced in a study of blood T cell repertoires in COVID-19. Only in-frame clones appear in the TCRdb table, and some are missing; sequencing was by immunoSEQ multiplex PCR. The sample has 15,000 to 20,000 clones, roughly 75% seen once. The sequencing input was peripheral blood. The source is a man in his 60s with active or convalescent COVID-19.

By sample share, this clone is medium-sized (0.01 to 0.1%). The chain combines TRBV19 with TRBJ1-5; D ambiguous. The germline V gene has CDR1 LNHDA and CDR2 SQIVND (reference sequence). Trimming took off 2 bases at V and 0 bases at J, with 8 bases between the two ends. The CDR3 spans 15 residues. Here the CDR3 reads CASSILADSNQPQHF. The DNA for the CDR3 is TGTGCCAGTAGTATATTGGCAGATAGCAATCAGCCCCAGCATTTT.

This chain connects TRBV27 to TRBJ2-7; 8 bases line up with TRBD1. CDR3 length: 11 residues. V gave up 9 bases and J gave up 6 bases; unmatched junction bases: 4. The germline V gene encodes CDR1 MNHEY and CDR2 SMNVEV (reference sequence). The CDR3 DNA reads as TGTGCCAGTACAGGGGGTTTCGAGCAGTACTTC. Its protein product is CASTGGFEQYF.

CDR3 sequence: CASRYGGNYGYTF. CDR3 DNA: TGTGCCAGCAGGTACGGGGGGAACTATGGCTACACCTTC. This chain connects TRBV12-3 or TRBV12-4 to TRBJ1-2, with TRBD1 as a possible D gene (5 bases). The germline V and J ends were trimmed by 6 bases and 2 bases, with 10 bases remaining between them. CDR3 length equals 13 residues.

The V and J genes are TRBV6-5 and TRBJ1-4; no firm D call. V was trimmed by 4 bases and J by 7 bases, leaving 10 bases between them. The length of the CDR3 is 13 residues. Germline lookup yields CDR1 MNHEY and CDR2 SVGAGI. Here the CDR3 reads CASSSGVAEKLFF. CDR3 in DNA: TGTGCCAGCAGTTCCGGGGTTGCTGAAAAACTGTTTTTT.

The chain has TRBV24-1 and TRBJ2-3; 12 bases align to TRBD1. The CDR3 loop spans 16 amino acids. V shed 4 bases, J shed 5 bases, and the junction held 6 bases outside the gene matches. CDR1 and CDR2 from the germline V gene are KGHDR and SFDVKD. DNA of the CDR3: TGTGCCACCAGTGACCCCGGGACAGGGGGCAGAGATACGCAGTATTTT. Amino acids: CATSDPGTGGRDTQYF.

In DNA form, the CDR3 reads TGTGCCAGCAGCCAGGAACTAGCGGGAGCGGGCACAGATACGCAGTATTTT. It encodes CASSQELAGAGTDTQYF. V is TRBV4-2 and J is TRBJ2-3; 11 bases are a match to TRBD2. The germline V gene encodes CDR1 LGHNA and CDR2 YNFKEQ. V lost 3 bases and J lost 1; bases outside the gene matches: 6. The CDR3 covers 17 residues.

This clone has just a few counts. The chain has TRBV6-6 and TRBJ1-5; the match to TRBD1 covers 8 bases. Looked up from germline, CDR1 is MNHNY and CDR2 is SVGAGI (reference sequence). This CDR3 is built from 16 residues. Losses at the gene ends were 2 bases for V and 3 bases for J; bases not matched to a gene: 6. The DNA of the CDR3 is TGTGCCAGCAGTTACCCCGGGACAGGACACAATCAGCCCCAGCATTTT. Translation gives CASSYPGTGHNQPQHF.

This clone was recorded a few times. This chain uses TRBV6-1 with TRBJ2-5; 7 bases are shared with TRBD2. The V gene's germline CDR1 is MNHNS and CDR2 SASEGT. The CDR3 is made up of 15 amino acids. The J segment lost 0 bases and the V segment lost 0 bases, leaving 1 base of the junction unmatched. CDR3 amino acids: CASSEAAGDQETQYF. The CDR3 coding sequence is TGTGCCAGCAGTGAAGCGGCGGGGGACCAAGAGACCCAGTACTTC.

V usage is TRBV9 and J usage is TRBJ2-5, with D possibly TRBD1 on 7 matching bases. Germline CDR1 SGDLS, CDR2 YYNGEE. The CDR3 spans 16 residues. Trimming left V 0 bases short and J 5 bases short, with 17 bases between. The CDR3 spells CASSVEEGAGWETQYF. The DNA of the CDR3 is TGTGCCAGCAGCGTAGAGGAGGGGGCGGGGTGGGAGACCCAGTACTTC. Full variable domain (rest looked up from reference TRBV9 and TRBJ2-5): DSGVTQTPKHLITATGQRVTLRCSPRSGDLSVYWYQQSLDQGLQFLIQYYNGEERAKGNILERFSAQQFPDLHSELNLSSLELGDSALYFCASSVEEGAGWETQYFGPGTRLLVL.

The chain couples TRBV19 to TRBJ2-1, with 11 nucleotides matching TRBD1. The CDR3 is 13 residues long. Germline CDR1 LNHDA, CDR2 SQIVND (reference sequence). After removal of 6 bases from V and 15 bases from J, the junction contained 10 bases not matched to a gene. CDR3 amino acids: CASRNMGQGGRFF. The CDR3, as DNA: TGTGCCAGTAGGAATATGGGACAGGGGGGGCGGTTCTTC.

The J gene is TRBJ2-7, the V gene TRBV30; 11 bases line up with TRBD1. From germline, CDR1 is GTSNPN and CDR2 SVGIG (reference sequence). The V gene end was trimmed by 5 bases and the J gene end by 6 bases; junction bases not matched to a gene: 12. CDR3 length equals 15 residues. CDR3 DNA: TGTGCCTGGTCCCCGCACCCCGGGACAGGGGGCGAGCAGTACTTC. Its translation: CAWSPHPGTGGEQYF.

This clone came up a few times. This chain links TRBV5-1 with TRBJ2-5, with 11 nucleotides matching TRBD1. Losses at the gene ends were 2 bases for V and 5 bases for J; bases not matched to a gene: 5. This CDR3 region has 15 residues. Germline assignment: CDR1 SGHRS and CDR2 YFSETQ. For the CDR3, the DNA is TGCGCCAGCAGCTTCGGACAGGGGGCAGGGGAGACCCAGTACTTC. As protein: CASSFGQGAGETQYF.

J is TRBJ1-2 and V is TRBV14; D possibly corresponds to TRBD1 (5 bases). Germline V lookup: CDR1 SGHDN, CDR2 FVKESK. Trimming shortened V by 4 bases and J by 7 bases, and 13 bases separated the two germline ends. CDR3 length: 13 amino acids. The CDR3 coding sequence is TGTGCCAGCAGCCTAGGCAGGGCCTCTGGCTACACCTTC. Encoded protein: CASSLGRASGYTF.

The J gene is TRBJ1-2, the V gene TRBV4-1; D perhaps matches TRBD1 (6 bases). Germline values: CDR1 MGHRA, CDR2 YSYEKL. The CDR3 loop spans 15 amino acids. Trimming shortened V by 1 base and J by 4 bases, and 13 bases separated the two germline ends. The CDR3 loop reads CASSQARTGSYGYTF. The CDR3 DNA reads TGCGCCAGCAGCCAAGCCAGAACAGGGTCCTATGGCTACACCTTC.

The chain joins TRBV30 to TRBJ2-5, with D perhaps TRBD1 (6 bases). V shed 2 bases and J shed 2 bases, with 9 bases lying between them. The CDR3 spans 13 residues. Germline CDR1 is GTSNPN and CDR2 is SVGIG (reference sequence). The CDR3 protein is CAWSRTEQETQYF. The CDR3 DNA reads as TGTGCCTGGAGTCGGACAGAACAAGAGACCCAGTACTTC.

This clone was seen just once. The chain recombines TRBV3-1 (or the pseudogene TRBV3-2) with TRBJ1-3; D possibly corresponds to TRBD1 (6 bases). The germline CDR1 and CDR2 sequences are LGHDT and YNNKEL (reference sequence). V lost 4 bases and J lost 0, with 10 bases in between. This CDR3 is 15 amino acids long. The CDR3 protein is CASSPRGASGNTIYF. The CDR3 DNA sequence: TGTGCCAGCAGCCCCAGGGGTGCCTCTGGAAACACCATATATTTT.

There are a few counts of this clone. V gene TRBV19 combines with J gene TRBJ1-2, with TRBD1 identical over 9 bases. CDR3 length: 14 residues. CDR1 is LNHDA, CDR2 SQIVND, per germline (reference sequence). Trimming removed 6 bases from V and 3 bases from J; junction bases left unmatched: 5. CDR3 loop: CASSRTGDHYGYTF. The CDR3 DNA reads TGTGCCAGTAGCCGGACAGGGGATCACTATGGCTACACCTTC.

This clone was seen only a few times. The gene calls are TRBV7-9 and TRBJ2-2, with 7 bases fitting TRBD1. Unmatched junction bases numbered 1, after V lost 4 bases and J lost 5 bases. Germline values: CDR1 SEHNR, CDR2 FQNEAQ (reference sequence). This CDR3 has 13 amino acids. CDR3 nucleotide sequence: TGTGCCAGCAGCTCAGGGGGAACCGGGGAGCTGTTTTTT. Protein sequence: CASSSGGTGELFF. Filled out from reference TRBV7-9 and TRBJ2-2, the complete variable domain reads DTGVSQNPRHKITKRGQNVTFRCDPISEHNRLYWYRQTLGQGPEFLTYFQNEAQLEKSRLLSDRFSAERPKGSFSTLEIQRTEQGDSAMYLCASSSGGTGELFFGEGSRLTVL.

Only one count was recorded for this clone. The V call is TRBV5-1, the J call TRBJ2-3, with 10 nucleotides matching TRBD1. With 0 bases clipped from V and 6 bases from J, the junction kept 4 bases outside the gene matches. Germline assignment: CDR1 SGHRS and CDR2 YFSETQ. The CDR3 runs to 15 residues. CDR3 nucleotide sequence: TGCGCCAGCAGCTTGGGGGGACAGGGGACGGATACGCAGTATTTT. This encodes CASSLGGQGTDTQYF.

The chain links TRBV12-3 or TRBV12-4 to TRBJ1-1; no firm D call. Between the trimmed V and J ends, which lost 7 bases and 4 bases, there was a span of 7 bases. The CDR3 is 11 residues long. CDR3 sequence: CASTRGTEAFF. As DNA, the CDR3 is TGTGCCAGCACGCGGGGCACTGAAGCTTTCTTT.

V gene TRBV5-1 combines with J gene TRBJ2-1, with 7 bases aligning to TRBD1. Germline lookup yields CDR1 SGHRS and CDR2 YFSETQ. The junction had 5 bases not matched to a gene; V was cut back by 0 bases and J by 5 bases. This CDR3 region has 15 residues. DNA for the CDR3: TGCGCCAGCAGCTTGGGGGGGACAGAACACAATGAGCAGTTCTTC. Its protein is CASSLGGTEHNEQFF.

The chain combines TRBV30 with TRBJ1-2; 10 bases are shared with TRBD1. The germline gives CDR1 GTSNPN, CDR2 SVGIG (reference sequence). CDR3 length: 16 amino acids. J lost 8 bases, V lost 8 bases, and 20 bases had no gene match. The CDR3 protein is CAGGRDRGRFKGGYTF. The CDR3 nucleotides read TGTGCCGGAGGCCGGGACAGGGGCCGATTCAAAGGGGGCTACACCTTC.

The gene calls are TRBV2 and TRBJ1-5; weak D call: TRBD1 (5 bases). Deletions cut 6 bases from V and 0 bases from J, with 18 bases between. The length of the CDR3 is 17 residues. CDR1 is SNHLY and CDR2 is FYNNEI in the germline V gene. CDR3 bases: TGTGCCAGCAGGAACGACAGTGCGGGAGCTAGCAATCAGCCCCAGCATTTT. Protein sequence: CASRNDSAGASNQPQHF.

The chain recombines TRBV6-6 with TRBJ1-5; D is undetermined. V was pared by 4 bases and J by 2 bases, with 3 bases between. The CDR3 spans 12 residues. Germline lookup yields CDR1 MNHNY and CDR2 SVGAGI (reference sequence). Here the CDR3 reads CASSLGNQPQHF. CDR3 sequence (DNA): TGTGCCAGCAGTTTAGGCAATCAGCCCCAGCATTTT.

This clone has more than one count but fewer than ten. The chain couples TRBV4-2 to TRBJ2-7; 10 positions agree with TRBD2. Germline CDR1 and CDR2: LGHNA and YNFKEQ. CDR3 length equals 16 residues. V trimming: 6 bases; J trimming: 6 bases; junction bases outside the gene matches: 14. CDR3 sequence reads: CASRIGGTSVSSEQYF. CDR3 sequence (DNA): TGTGCCAGCAGGATCGGGGGGACTAGCGTAAGCAGCGAGCAGTACTTC.

This clone was recorded a few times. The chain has TRBV7-2 and TRBJ2-1, with TRBD2 matching over 10 bases. The CDR3 consists of 15 residues. The V gene end was trimmed by 3 bases and the J gene end by 12 bases; junction bases not matched to a gene: 11. CDR1 and CDR2 from the germline V gene are SGHTA and FQGNSA. The CDR3 nucleotides are TGTGCCAGCAGCTTCGGGCTAGCGGGAGCGAGTGGGCAGTTCTTC. Translated: CASSFGLAGASGQFF.

V and J are TRBV7-6 and TRBJ2-3; D unclear. Germline values: CDR1 SGHVS, CDR2 FNYEAQ. This CDR3 is built from 14 residues. V lost 5 bases to trimming and J lost 3 bases, with 12 bases between them. This chain's CDR3 is CASSHRLETDTQYF. In DNA, the CDR3 is TGTGCCAGCAGCCATCGACTGGAAACAGATACGCAGTATTTT.

The chain links TRBV5-1 to TRBJ2-5, with a tentative D call TRBD1 (5 bases). Germline CDR1 and CDR2: SGHRS and YFSETQ. V was pared by 4 bases and J by 5 bases, with 12 bases between. The CDR3 is 13 residues long. This chain's CDR3 is CASSPQGLETQYF. The CDR3 DNA reads TGCGCCAGCAGCCCCCAGGGTTTGGAGACCCAGTACTTC.

Concerning this clone: The junction and the germline gene differ at one end; a read error may be behind it. The V and J genes are TRBV5-1 and TRBJ2-1; 9 bases line up with TRBD2. Germline CDR1 reads SGHRS; CDR2 reads YFSETQ. The CDR3 has 17 residues. CDR3 sequence reads: CATSVGSGSGGYNEQFF. The DNA of the CDR3 is TGCGCCACCAGCGTAGGTAGCGGGAGCGGCGGTTACAATGAGCAGTTCTTC.

The chain couples TRBV6-5 to TRBJ2-3, with TRBD2 matching over 7 bases. The CDR3 runs 15 residues. The germline gives CDR1 MNHEY, CDR2 SVGAGI. The V segment lost 7 bases and the J segment 2 bases; nucleotides outside the gene matches: 9. CDR3 loop: CASKSVSGATDTQYF. The CDR3 nucleotides are TGTGCCAGCAAGTCGGTAAGCGGGGCCACAGATACGCAGTATTTT.

This rearrangement joins TRBV7-3 to TRBJ2-5; tentatively, D is TRBD1 (7 bases). With 5 bases removed from V and 2 bases from J, the gap between germline ends came to 12 bases. Germline CDR1 SGHTA, CDR2 FQGTGA. This CDR3 comprises 14 residues. CDR3 bases: TGTGCCAGCAGCACCCAGGGGGGACAAGAGACCCAGTACTTC. It encodes CASSTQGGQETQYF.

The V and J genes are TRBV2 and TRBJ2-7; D ambiguous. V was cut by 6 bases and J by 4 bases, with 13 bases left in between. CDR1 and CDR2 (germline): SNHLY, FYNNEI. CDR3 length: 13 amino acids. CDR3 in amino acids: CASRGAKRYEQYF. The DNA of the CDR3 is TGTGCCAGCAGGGGCGCTAAACGGTACGAGCAGTACTTC.